This is a list of T cell receptor beta chains from one sample in a study of T-cell reconstitution after alpha-beta-depleted transplantation in children. TCRdb analysed the PCR reads with MiXCR anew, one entry per CDR3 protein. Of just over 7,500 distinct CDR3 sequences in the sample, about 12% are singletons; the top ten hold roughly 45%. The specimen comprised PBMCs, mostly from graft donor cells, sampled 60 days after TCRalphabeta/CD19-depleted stem cell transplant. These receptors were taken from a patient aged 2-10 years who had a stem cell transplant for inherited bone marrow failure, so the T cells may come from the graft donor. The CDR3 runs from the conserved cysteine through the conserved F or W. Each record gives: CDR3 protein, CDR3 DNA, V gene, CDR3 length, J gene, clone size, D gene. A D gene is named only where the DNA matches it firmly. Clone sizes are given selectively: once, few, many, or a class where the clone is expanded.

CDR3: CASSKVGGVSYNEQFF; DNA: TGTGCCAGCAGCAAAGTGGGGGGGGTGTCCTACAATGAGCAGTTCTTC; V: TRBV21-1; length: 16; J: TRBJ2-1; size: many; D: -
CDR3: CASSVLQQPYEQYF; DNA: TGCGCCAGCAGCGTGTTACAGCAACCCTACGAGCAGTACTTC; V: TRBV5-1; length: 14; J: TRBJ2-7; size: many; D: -
CDR3: CASSNRGSYEQYF; DNA: TGTGCCAGTAGTAACAGGGGTTCCTACGAGCAGTACTTC; V: TRBV19; length: 13; J: TRBJ2-7; size: many; D: TRBD1
CDR3: CASSQGNREDTEAFF; DNA: TGTGCCAGCAGCCAAGGAAACAGGGAGGACACTGAAGCTTTCTTT; V: TRBV14; length: 15; J: TRBJ1-1; size: many; D: -
CDR3: CSAWGTQNTGELFF; DNA: TGCAGTGCTTGGGGGACACAAAACACCGGGGAGCTGTTTTTT; V: TRBV20-1; length: 14; J: TRBJ2-2; size: many; D: -
CDR3: CSATASVLYNEQFF; DNA: TGCAGTGCTACAGCTAGCGTCCTATACAATGAGCAGTTCTTC; V: TRBV20-1; length: 14; J: TRBJ2-1; size: many; D: -
CDR3: CASGLVRRLYEQYF; DNA: TGTGCTAGTGGTTTGGTACGCAGGCTCTACGAGCAGTACTTC; V: TRBV12-5; length: 14; J: TRBJ2-7; size: many; D: -
CDR3: CASRRHPDSSYEQYF; DNA: TGTGCCAGCAGGAGACACCCCGATAGCTCCTACGAGCAGTACTTC; V: TRBV6-1; length: 15; J: TRBJ2-7; size: -; D: -
CDR3: CSARRETGELFF; DNA: TGCAGCGCTAGGAGGGAGACAGGGGAGCTGTTTTTT; V: TRBV29-1; length: 12; J: TRBJ2-2; size: many; D: -
CDR3: CASSLRVGGSEQYF; DNA: TGTGCCAGCAGCTTGAGGGTCGGGGGCTCCGAGCAGTACTTC; V: TRBV5-6; length: 14; J: TRBJ2-7; size: many; D: -
CDR3: CASRRLAGGGYIQYF; DNA: TGTGCCAGCAGACGACTAGCGGGAGGGGGGTACATTCAGTACTTC; V: TRBV12-3/TRBV12-4; length: 15; J: TRBJ2-4; size: many; D: TRBD2
CDR3: CASSFGQGLAGYNEQFF; DNA: TGTGCCAGCAGTTTCGGCCAGGGACTAGCGGGGTACAATGAGCAGTTCTTC; V: TRBV12-3/TRBV12-4; length: 17; J: TRBJ2-1; size: -; D: TRBD2
CDR3: CASSLSGANVLTF; DNA: TGTGCCAGCAGTTTATCGGGGGCCAACGTCCTGACTTTC; V: TRBV27; length: 13; J: TRBJ2-6; size: many; D: -
CDR3: CATSDLKGRAFF; DNA: TGTGCCACCAGTGATTTGAAAGGGAGGGCTTTCTTT; V: TRBV24-1; length: 12; J: TRBJ1-1; size: many; D: -
CDR3: CASSINIPRGAFF; DNA: TGTGCCAGCAGTATAAATATCCCAAGAGGAGCTTTCTTT; V: TRBV12-3/TRBV12-4; length: 13; J: TRBJ1-1; size: -; D: -
CDR3: CASSLDIMHSYEQYF; DNA: TGTGCCAGCAGCTTAGACATCATGCACTCCTACGAGCAGTACTTC; V: TRBV13; length: 15; J: TRBJ2-7; size: many; D: -
CDR3: CASRGANYGYTF; DNA: TGTGCCAGCAGAGGGGCAAACTATGGCTACACCTTC; V: TRBV7-9; length: 12; J: TRBJ1-2; size: medium-sized; D: -
CDR3: CASSFGPGELFF; DNA: TGTGCCAGCAGCTTCGGACCCGGGGAGCTGTTTTTT; V: TRBV7-9; length: 12; J: TRBJ2-2; size: many; D: -
CDR3: CASGRGAGGTGELFF; DNA: TGTGCCAGCGGTCGGGGGGCTGGGGGCACCGGGGAGCTGTTTTTT; V: TRBV9; length: 15; J: TRBJ2-2; size: many; D: -
CDR3: CASSYSRGGGVGTQYF; DNA: TGTGCCAGCAGTTACTCGAGAGGCGGGGGGGTGGGTACGCAGTATTTT; V: TRBV6-5; length: 16; J: TRBJ2-3; size: many; D: TRBD2
CDR3: CSARDFGRGRSTEAFF; DNA: TGCAGTGCTAGAGACTTTGGGAGGGGGCGATCCACTGAAGCTTTCTTT; V: TRBV20-1; length: 16; J: TRBJ1-1; size: many; D: TRBD1
CDR3: CASSLASGTDTQYF; DNA: TGTGCCAGCAGCTTAGCTAGCGGCACAGATACGCAGTATTTT; V: TRBV7-2; length: 14; J: TRBJ2-3; size: many; D: -
CDR3: CASTPWGRAQQPQHF; DNA: TGTGCCAGCACCCCTTGGGGCAGGGCCCAGCAGCCCCAGCATTTT; V: TRBV5-8; length: 15; J: TRBJ1-5; size: many; D: -
CDR3: CSASSFRGIGTDTQYF; DNA: TGCAGTGCTAGTTCGTTTAGGGGGATAGGCACAGATACGCAGTATTTT; V: TRBV20-1; length: 16; J: TRBJ2-3; size: many; D: -
CDR3: CATSRDLQGSETQYF; DNA: TGTGCCACCAGCAGAGATCTGCAGGGGTCGGAGACCCAGTACTTC; V: TRBV15; length: 15; J: TRBJ2-5; size: many; D: -
CDR3: CASLKLAGGRTGELFF; DNA: TGTGCCAGCTTGAAACTAGCGGGAGGAAGGACCGGGGAGCTGTTTTTT; V: TRBV2; length: 16; J: TRBJ2-2; size: many; D: TRBD2
CDR3: CAWSGSGYTQYF; DNA: TGTGCCTGGAGTGGAAGTGGATATACGCAGTATTTT; V: TRBV30; length: 12; J: TRBJ2-3; size: -; D: -
CDR3: CASLGQGNTGELFF; DNA: TGTGCCAGCTTGGGACAGGGGAACACCGGGGAGCTGTTTTTT; V: TRBV7-9; length: 14; J: TRBJ2-2; size: many; D: TRBD1
CDR3: CASSREDSYGYTF; DNA: TGTGCCAGCAGTCGCGAGGACAGCTATGGCTACACCTTC; V: TRBV12-3/TRBV12-4; length: 13; J: TRBJ1-2; size: many; D: -
CDR3: CASSYSLGREYQETQYF; DNA: TGTGCCAGCAGTTACTCGTTGGGGAGAGAGTACCAAGAGACCCAGTACTTC; V: TRBV6-2/TRBV6-3; length: 17; J: TRBJ2-5; size: many; D: -
CDR3: CSVRRETANEKLFF; DNA: TGCAGCGTTCGGCGGGAGACGGCTAATGAAAAACTGTTTTTT; V: TRBV29-1; length: 14; J: TRBJ1-4; size: -; D: -
CDR3: CASSQAGRGAGETQYF; DNA: TGTGCCAGCAGCCAAGCCGGCAGGGGGGCGGGAGAGACCCAGTACTTC; V: TRBV3-1; length: 16; J: TRBJ2-5; size: many; D: -
CDR3: CASSYAPREMNTEAFF; DNA: TGTGCCAGCAGTTACGCACCCAGGGAGATGAACACTGAAGCTTTCTTT; V: TRBV6-2/TRBV6-3; length: 16; J: TRBJ1-1; size: many; D: -
CDR3: CASSLAGVNTDTQYF; DNA: TGTGCCAGCAGCCTAGCGGGAGTGAACACAGATACGCAGTATTTT; V: TRBV14; length: 15; J: TRBJ2-3; size: many; D: TRBD2
CDR3: CASSSRGPEQFF; DNA: TGTGCCAGCAGCTCCCGTGGGCCCGAGCAGTTCTTC; V: TRBV7-9; length: 12; J: TRBJ2-1; size: many; D: -
CDR3: CASSLWSTGAGELFF; DNA: TGTGCCAGCAGCTTATGGTCAACCGGCGCCGGGGAGCTGTTTTTT; V: TRBV7-2; length: 15; J: TRBJ2-2; size: many; D: -
CDR3: CARGFGYERGGNEQFF; DNA: TGTGCCAGGGGCTTCGGGTATGAGCGGGGGGGCAATGAGCAGTTCTTC; V: TRBV4-2; length: 16; J: TRBJ2-1; size: -; D: TRBD2
CDR3: CSVIAEPYNEQFF; DNA: TGCAGCGTTATAGCGGAGCCCTACAATGAGCAGTTCTTC; V: TRBV29-1; length: 13; J: TRBJ2-1; size: many; D: -
CDR3: CASSQDLKADQETQYF; DNA: TGCGCCAGCAGCCAAGATCTTAAGGCAGACCAAGAGACCCAGTACTTC; V: TRBV4-3; length: 16; J: TRBJ2-5; size: many; D: -
CDR3: CASSRRDRGREQYF; DNA: TGTGCCAGTAGTCGCCGGGACAGGGGGCGCGAGCAGTACTTC; V: TRBV19; length: 14; J: TRBJ2-7; size: many; D: TRBD1
CDR3: CSARGPGQLEAFF; DNA: TGCAGTGCTAGAGGCCCAGGGCAGCTTGAAGCTTTCTTT; V: TRBV20-1; length: 13; J: TRBJ1-1; size: -; D: -